This T cell receptor beta chain stems from a study of T cell responses to AZD1222 COVID-19 vaccine. The CDR3 is 17 residues long. The germline V gene encodes CDR1 MNHNY and CDR2 SVGAGI (reference sequence). V shed 6 bases, J shed 5 bases, and the junction held 14 bases outside the gene matches. Remarks on this clone: The antigen is not known.

General study findings and limits: Females outnumbered males among donors, who were mostly white British; clonal diversity was possibly underestimated.

The assay was immunoSEQ multiplex PCR, and TCRdb's table has in-frame clones only and misses some. The repertoire includes 100,000 to 120,000 clones, around 92% of them detected once, and roughly 7% sits in the top ten. The receptor was isolated from an adult in good health. This rearrangement joins TRBV6-6 to TRBJ1-1; TRBD1 aligns across 11 bases. The specimen was peripheral blood, collected on day 0 of AZD1222 vaccination. The CDR3 loop reads CASSRTHGTGGGTEAFF. The DNA for the CDR3 is TGTGCCAGCAGCCGAACTCATGGGACAGGGGGAGGAACTGAAGCTTTCTTT.